Reported below is one T cell receptor (beta chain). The antigen it recognizes is unknown. No base quality values were provided; no much bigger clone lies one nucleotide off. Samples from volunteer blood donors who had recovered from COVID-19 were contributed by a second Seattle source. Each collaborating institution followed its own protocols to collect whole blood in K2EDTA tubes. For TCRbeta analysis, collaborators shipped samples as frozen whole blood, isolated PBMCs, or DNA extracted from either of those sample types. The entry originates in a study of blood T cell repertoires in COVID-19 (dated by TCRdb to 2020 to 2021). About the investigation overall: Samples from collaborators originated in the United States, Italy and Spain and spanned both the acute and convalescent phases of COVID-19. The material from the prospective study consisted of cDNA or gDNA derived from T cells, B-cell-depleted T cells, or PBMCs. The dataset comprised deeply sampled blood TCRbeta repertoires from subjects exposed to, actively infected with, or recovered from COVID-19. A freely available public database, intended as a resource for researchers studying the immune response to SARS-CoV-2, is where the repertoires were released. The samples were drawn from two sources: the first 160 participants of the ongoing ImmuneRACE study, and fewer than 1,500 subjects contributed by 6 global collaborators. Sample metadata almost always included a de-identified subject ID, COVID-19 status, age in years and sex. Where available, HLA class I and class II types were obtained from metadata supplied by the sample provider rather than from assay-based typing.

Trimming costs V 4 bases and J 1 base, and their ends lie 14 bases apart. Reading the germline V gene gives CDR1 MNHNS and CDR2 SASEGT. The CDR3 spans 17 residues, from the cysteine through the phenylalanine. Only CDR3 DNA is held: 51 bases, read in frame from base 1. TCRbeta CDR3 regions were amplified from genomic DNA by means of the immunoSEQ Assay, a bias-controlled multiplex PCR. Per the original workflow: Within the assay, amplification of reference gene primers was used to estimate how many nucleated cells each sample contained. Sequence reads were collapsed and filtered to measure the absolute abundance of every unique TCRbeta CDR3 rearrangement. For each sample, productive Simpson clonality was calculated as the square root of Simpson's diversity index over productive rearrangements. TCRdb stores this immuneACCESS table with in-frame sequences only. Part of the clones is absent; in the studies checked, under half of the shortfall reflects unresolved V genes, and no reason is known for the rest. V and J calls and clone size are given by that table; D and trimming were obtained from the DNA. In all, the sample holds just over 250,000 clones, and more than 75% of those were seen once. The ten largest clonotypes hold roughly 9.8% of the sample.

Study-wide findings and limitations: How much clinical and demographic metadata was included differed by source and by participant, and the metadata was provided uncurated.

The specimen sequenced was peripheral blood. The chain is encoded by TRBV6-1 joined to TRBJ2-6; perhaps TRBD2 is the D gene, with 7 bases matching. This clonotype was obtained from a man aged 40-55 years who had recovered from COVID-19. The nucleotide sequence is given as TGTGCCAGCAGTGGAAGAGGGGGGGTGTCTGGGGCCAACGTCCTGACTTTC. Its translation is CASSGRGGVSGANVLTF.